The 10 T cell receptor beta chains below all came from one sample that was sequenced in a study of cytomegalovirus exposure and HLA in healthy donors (dated by TCRdb to about 2017). Libraries were built with the immunoSEQ multiplex PCR assay. A mixture of 60 forward primers for TCR Vbeta segments and 13 reverse primers for TCR Jbeta segments was used in the multiplex PCR. Imported from immuneACCESS, the table was reduced by TCRdb to in-frame sequences with V and J called. These copies leave out some clones; in studies compared against another copy, an unresolved V gene accounts for under half, and the cause of the remainder is not known. This sample holds roughly 93,000 clones; about 80% were observed only once. The ten largest clones capture around 9.9% of the sample. Sequencing input: PBMCs. The source of these receptors is a man aged 18 to 30 in good health and CMV-seropositive.

This chain joins TRBV30 and TRBJ2-7; 9 nucleotides agree with TRBD1. The V gene's germline CDR1 is GTSNPN and CDR2 SVGIG (reference sequence). The V and J ends lost 4 bases and 2 bases, in that order; junction bases with no gene match: 15. This CDR3 spans 17 amino acids. Here the CDR3 reads CAWTGPPGTGYTYEQYF. For the CDR3, the DNA is TGTGCCTGGACCGGTCCTCCAGGGACAGGGTATACCTACGAGCAGTACTTC.

This clone appeared once. This chain connects TRBV29-1 to TRBJ1-2, with TRBD1 matching over 7 bases. With V trimmed by 1 base and J by 5 bases, 7 bases remained unmatched. CDR3 size: 14 residues. Germline V CDR1 and CDR2: SQVTM, ANQGSEA. CDR3 protein: CSVEGGQMGYGYTF. CDR3 nucleotide sequence: TGCAGCGTTGAAGGGGGACAGATGGGATATGGCTACACCTTC.

This clone is deemed medium-sized. This chain uses TRBV6-1 with TRBJ1-1, with a tentative D call TRBD1 (5 bases). Germline lookup yields CDR1 MNHNS and CDR2 SASEGT. V was shortened by 3 bases and J by 2 bases, with 13 bases between the two germline ends. The CDR3 is made up of 15 amino acids. In DNA, the CDR3 is TGTGCCAGCAGTGAGAGACAGATCCAAAACACTGAAGCTTTCTTT. It is translated as CASSERQIQNTEAFF.

V and J are TRBV7-8 and TRBJ2-2; D is ambiguous. Germline V gene sequence: CDR1 SGHVS, CDR2 FQNEAQ. Trimming left V 2 bases short and J 4 bases short, with 14 bases between. The CDR3 covers 16 residues. CDR3 residues: CASSLMPGSITGELFF. In DNA form, the CDR3 reads TGTGCCAGCAGCTTAATGCCAGGAAGTATCACCGGGGAGCTGTTTTTT.

V is TRBV2 and J is TRBJ1-5, with D possibly matching TRBD1 (6 bases). V was pared by 6 bases and J by 4 bases, with 16 bases between. This CDR3 is 15 amino acids long. The V gene's germline CDR1 is SNHLY and CDR2 FYNNEI. CDR3 region: CASRQGPDSNQPQHF. For the CDR3, the DNA is TGTGCCAGCAGACAGGGACCCGATTCTAATCAGCCCCAGCATTTT.

This rearrangement joins TRBV5-1 to TRBJ2-1, with D uncertain. Germline lookup yields CDR1 SGHRS and CDR2 YFSETQ. V lost 2 bases and J lost 8, with 11 bases in between. The CDR3 loop spans 13 amino acids. The CDR3 region is CASSFQVSYEQFF. DNA of the CDR3: TGCGCCAGCAGCTTCCAGGTCAGCTATGAGCAGTTCTTC.

The J gene is TRBJ2-6, the V gene TRBV5-6; D might be TRBD1 (6 bases). The V and J ends lost 2 bases and 0 bases respectively, with 18 bases between them. This CDR3 comprises 19 residues. Germline V gene sequence: CDR1 SGHDT, CDR2 YYEEEE. DNA of the CDR3: TGTGCCAGCAGCTTACTAATACAGGGAACCCTCTCTGGGGCCAACGTCCTGACTTTC. Protein product: CASSLLIQGTLSGANVLTF.

The rearrangement joins TRBV5-1 to TRBJ2-5, with 7 bases aligning to TRBD1. CDR3 length: 16 amino acids. Germline CDR1 and CDR2: SGHRS and YFSETQ. Trimming at V came to 0 bases and at J to 5 bases, leaving 10 bases not matched to a gene. This chain's CDR3 is CASSLAVSGGTETQYF. In DNA form, the CDR3 reads TGCGCCAGCAGCTTGGCCGTTTCAGGGGGTACGGAGACCCAGTACTTC. Supplemented by reference TRBV5-1 and TRBJ2-5, the full variable domain reads KAGVTQTPRYLIKTRGQQVTLSCSPISGHRSVSWYQQTPGQGLQFLFEYFSETQRNKGNFPGRFSGRQFSNSRSEMNVSTLELGDSALYLCASSLAVSGGTETQYFGPGTRLLVL.

The V gene is TRBV29-1, the J gene TRBJ2-3; D perhaps matches TRBD2 (6 bases). The germline V gene has CDR1 SQVTM and CDR2 ANQGSEA. The germline V and J ends were trimmed by 3 bases and 4 bases, with 11 bases remaining between them. The CDR3 is made up of 13 amino acids. CDR3 region: CSVDLGLADTQYF. CDR3 in DNA: TGCAGCGTTGATTTGGGACTGGCAGATACGCAGTATTTT.

This chain connects TRBV28 to TRBJ2-5, with 12 bases aligning to TRBD2. Trimming removed 5 bases from V and 5 bases from J; junction bases left unmatched: 6. The CDR3 extends over 15 amino acids. The V gene's germline CDR1 is MDHEN and CDR2 SYDVKM. Here the CDR3 reads CASSPHTSGGETQYF. The CDR3 DNA is TGTGCCAGCAGTCCCCATACTAGCGGGGGGGAGACCCAGTACTTC.